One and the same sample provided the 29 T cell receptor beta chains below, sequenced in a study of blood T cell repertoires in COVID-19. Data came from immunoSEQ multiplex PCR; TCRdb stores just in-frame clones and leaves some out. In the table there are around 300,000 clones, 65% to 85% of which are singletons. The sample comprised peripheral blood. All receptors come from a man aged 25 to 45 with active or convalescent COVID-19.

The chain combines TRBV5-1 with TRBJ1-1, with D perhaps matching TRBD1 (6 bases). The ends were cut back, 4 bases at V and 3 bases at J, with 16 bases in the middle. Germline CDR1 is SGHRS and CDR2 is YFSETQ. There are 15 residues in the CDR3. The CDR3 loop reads CASSPEGGGDTEAFF. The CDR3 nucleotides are TGCGCCAGCAGCCCCGAGGGAGGGGGGGACACTGAAGCTTTCTTT.

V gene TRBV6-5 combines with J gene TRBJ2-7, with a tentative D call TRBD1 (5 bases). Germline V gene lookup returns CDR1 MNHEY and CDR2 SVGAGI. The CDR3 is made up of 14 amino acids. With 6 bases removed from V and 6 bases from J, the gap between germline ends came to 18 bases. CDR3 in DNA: TGTGCCAGCAGCGCCTCATGGGGCTCTCGCGAGCAGTACTTC. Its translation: CASSASWGSREQYF.

CDR3 DNA: TGTGCCAGCAGTGAAGAGCGGGGAAGCACAGATACGCAGTATTTT. Its protein is CASSEERGSTDTQYF. The gene calls are TRBV2 and TRBJ2-3; 7 bases align to TRBD2. Looked up from germline, CDR1 is SNHLY and CDR2 is FYNNEI. With V trimmed by 1 base and J by 0 bases, 1 base remained unmatched. The CDR3 extends over 15 amino acids.

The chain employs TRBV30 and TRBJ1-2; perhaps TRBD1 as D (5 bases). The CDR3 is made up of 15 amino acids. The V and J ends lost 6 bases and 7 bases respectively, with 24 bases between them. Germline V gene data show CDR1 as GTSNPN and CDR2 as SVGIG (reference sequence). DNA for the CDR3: TGTGCCTGTCCTCCGACAAAACAGGCGGTTGGTGGCTACACCTTC. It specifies CACPPTKQAVGGYTF.

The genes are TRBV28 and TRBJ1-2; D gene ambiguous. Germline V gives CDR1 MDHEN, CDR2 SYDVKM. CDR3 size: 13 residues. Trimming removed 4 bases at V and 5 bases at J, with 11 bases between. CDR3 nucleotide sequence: TGTGCCAGCAGTTGGGGAGGTAGATATGGCTACACCTTC. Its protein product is CASSWGGRYGYTF.

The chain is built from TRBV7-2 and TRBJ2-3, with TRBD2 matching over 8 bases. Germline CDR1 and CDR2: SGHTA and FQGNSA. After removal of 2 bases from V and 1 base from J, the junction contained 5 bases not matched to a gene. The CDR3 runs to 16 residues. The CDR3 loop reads CASSLTAGGRTDTQYF. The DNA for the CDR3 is TGTGCCAGCAGCTTAACCGCGGGGGGCCGCACAGATACGCAGTATTTT.

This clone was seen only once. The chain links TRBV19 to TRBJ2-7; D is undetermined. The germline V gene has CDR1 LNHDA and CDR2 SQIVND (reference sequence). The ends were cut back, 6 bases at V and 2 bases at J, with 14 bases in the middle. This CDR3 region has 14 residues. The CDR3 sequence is CASSLAYYTYEQYF. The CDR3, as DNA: TGTGCCAGTAGCCTCGCCTACTATACCTACGAGCAGTACTTC.

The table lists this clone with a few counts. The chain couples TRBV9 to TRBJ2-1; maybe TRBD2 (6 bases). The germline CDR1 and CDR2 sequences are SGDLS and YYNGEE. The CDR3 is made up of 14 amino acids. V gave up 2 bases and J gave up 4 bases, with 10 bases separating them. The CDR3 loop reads CASSVEGRYNEQFF. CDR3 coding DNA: TGTGCCAGCAGCGTGGAGGGGAGGTACAATGAGCAGTTCTTC. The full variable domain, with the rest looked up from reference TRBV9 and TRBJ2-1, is DSGVTQTPKHLITATGQRVTLRCSPRSGDLSVYWYQQSLDQGLQFLIQYYNGEERAKGNILERFSAQQFPDLHSELNLSSLELGDSALYFCASSVEGRYNEQFFGPGTRLTVL.

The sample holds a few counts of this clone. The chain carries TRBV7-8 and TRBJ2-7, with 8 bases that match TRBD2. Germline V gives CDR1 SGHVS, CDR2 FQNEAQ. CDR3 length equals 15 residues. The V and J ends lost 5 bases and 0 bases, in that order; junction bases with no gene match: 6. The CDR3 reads CASSRGGLDSYEQYF. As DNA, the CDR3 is TGTGCCAGCAGCCGAGGGGGACTAGACTCCTACGAGCAGTACTTC.

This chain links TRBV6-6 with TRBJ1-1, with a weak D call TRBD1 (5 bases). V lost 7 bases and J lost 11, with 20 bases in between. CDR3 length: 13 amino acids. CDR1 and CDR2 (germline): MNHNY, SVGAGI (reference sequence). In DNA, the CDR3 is TGTGCCAGCACTACAGGCCTCGGGTGGTGGGCTTTCTTT. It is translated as CASTTGLGWWAFF.

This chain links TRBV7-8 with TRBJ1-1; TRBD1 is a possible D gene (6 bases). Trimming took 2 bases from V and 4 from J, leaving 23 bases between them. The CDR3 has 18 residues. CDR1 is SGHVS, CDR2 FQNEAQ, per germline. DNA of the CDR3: TGTGCCAGCAGCTTAAAAGGCCGCGAGAGGGCCAGGGGCACTGAAGCTTTCTTT. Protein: CASSLKGRERARGTEAFF. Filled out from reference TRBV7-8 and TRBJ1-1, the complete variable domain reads GAGVSQSPRYKVAKRGQDVALRCDPISGHVSLFWYQQALGQGPEFLTYFQNEAQLDKSGLPSDRFFAERPEGSVSTLKIQRTQQEDSAVYLCASSLKGRERARGTEAFFGQGTRLTVV.

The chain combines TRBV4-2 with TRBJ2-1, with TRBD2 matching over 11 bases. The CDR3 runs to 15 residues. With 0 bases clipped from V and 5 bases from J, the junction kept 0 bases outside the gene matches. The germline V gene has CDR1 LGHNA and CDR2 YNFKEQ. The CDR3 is CASSQELAGDNEQFF. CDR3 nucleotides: TGTGCCAGCAGCCAAGAACTAGCGGGGGACAATGAGCAGTTCTTC.

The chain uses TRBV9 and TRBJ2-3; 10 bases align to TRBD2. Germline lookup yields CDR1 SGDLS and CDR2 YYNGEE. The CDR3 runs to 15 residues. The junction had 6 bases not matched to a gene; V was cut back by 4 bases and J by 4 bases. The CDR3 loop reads CASSFGLAVADTQYF. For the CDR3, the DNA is TGTGCCAGCAGCTTCGGACTAGCGGTGGCAGATACGCAGTATTTT.

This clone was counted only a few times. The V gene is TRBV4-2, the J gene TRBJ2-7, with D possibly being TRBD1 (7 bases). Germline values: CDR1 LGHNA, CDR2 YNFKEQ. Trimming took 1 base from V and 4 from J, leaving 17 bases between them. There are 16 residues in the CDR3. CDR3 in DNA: TGTGCCAGCAGCCAAGCCCCCGGGCAGGGGGGTTACGAGCAGTACTTC. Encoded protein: CASSQAPGQGGYEQYF.

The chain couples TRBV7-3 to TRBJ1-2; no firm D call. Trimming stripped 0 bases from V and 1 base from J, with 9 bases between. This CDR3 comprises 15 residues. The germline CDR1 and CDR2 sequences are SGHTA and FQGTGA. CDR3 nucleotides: TGTGCCAGCAGCTTAACCCCCTCTTTTAACTATGGCTACACCTTC. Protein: CASSLTPSFNYGYTF.

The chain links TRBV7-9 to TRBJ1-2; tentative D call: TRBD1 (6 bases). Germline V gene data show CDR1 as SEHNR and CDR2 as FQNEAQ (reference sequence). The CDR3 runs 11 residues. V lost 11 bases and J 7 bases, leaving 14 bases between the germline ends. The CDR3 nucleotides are TGTGCCTCCCGAGGGGGGGGTGGCTACACCTTC. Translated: CASRGGGGYTF.

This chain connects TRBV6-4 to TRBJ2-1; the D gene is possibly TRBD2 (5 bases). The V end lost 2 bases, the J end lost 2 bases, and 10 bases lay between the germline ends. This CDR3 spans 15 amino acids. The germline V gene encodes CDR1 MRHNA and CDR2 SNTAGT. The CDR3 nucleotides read TGTGCCAGCAGTGACCAGAGCGGAACCTACAATGAGCAGTTCTTC. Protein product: CASSDQSGTYNEQFF.

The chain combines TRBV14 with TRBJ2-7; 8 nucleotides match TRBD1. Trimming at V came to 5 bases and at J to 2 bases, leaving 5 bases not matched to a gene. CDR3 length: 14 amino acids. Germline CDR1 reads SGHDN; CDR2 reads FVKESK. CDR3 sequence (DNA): TGTGCCAGCAGCGCCTACAGGGGGACCTACGAGCAGTACTTC. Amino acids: CASSAYRGTYEQYF.

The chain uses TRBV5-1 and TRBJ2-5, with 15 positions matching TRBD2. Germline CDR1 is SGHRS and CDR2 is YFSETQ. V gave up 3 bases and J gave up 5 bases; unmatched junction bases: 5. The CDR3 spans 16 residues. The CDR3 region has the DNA TGCGCCAGCAGCTGGACTAGCGGGGGGGCCGGTGAGACCCAGTACTTC. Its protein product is CASSWTSGGAGETQYF.

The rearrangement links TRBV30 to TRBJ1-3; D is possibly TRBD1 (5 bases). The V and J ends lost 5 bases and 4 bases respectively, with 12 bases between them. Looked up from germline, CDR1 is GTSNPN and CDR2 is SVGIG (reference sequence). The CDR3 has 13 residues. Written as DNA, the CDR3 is TGTGCCTGGGGCATGACAGCGGGAAACACCATATATTTT. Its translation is CAWGMTAGNTIYF.

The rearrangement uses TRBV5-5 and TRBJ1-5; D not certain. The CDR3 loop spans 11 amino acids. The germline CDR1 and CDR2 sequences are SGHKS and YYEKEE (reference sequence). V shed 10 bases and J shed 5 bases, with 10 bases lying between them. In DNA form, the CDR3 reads TGTGCCCGCCTGGGCCATCAGCCCCAGCATTTT. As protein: CARLGHQPQHF. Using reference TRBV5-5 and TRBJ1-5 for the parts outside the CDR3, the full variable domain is DAGVTQSPTHLIKTRGQQVTLRCSPISGHKSVSWYQQVLGQGPQFIFQYYEKEERGRGNFPDRFSARQFPNYSSELNVNALLLGDSALYLCARLGHQPQHFGDGTRLSIL.

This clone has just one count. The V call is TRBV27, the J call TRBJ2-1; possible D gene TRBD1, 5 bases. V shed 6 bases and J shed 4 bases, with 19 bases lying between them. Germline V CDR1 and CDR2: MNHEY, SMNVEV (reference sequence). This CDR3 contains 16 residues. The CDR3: CASSPGSLYLYNEQFF. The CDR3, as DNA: TGTGCCAGCAGCCCAGGGTCCTTATACTTGTACAATGAGCAGTTCTTC.

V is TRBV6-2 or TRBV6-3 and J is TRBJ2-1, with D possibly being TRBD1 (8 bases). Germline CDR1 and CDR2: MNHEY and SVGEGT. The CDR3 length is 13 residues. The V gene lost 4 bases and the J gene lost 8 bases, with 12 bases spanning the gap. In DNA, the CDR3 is TGTGCCAGCAGTTGGACAGGGAGGGATGAGCAGTTCTTC. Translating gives CASSWTGRDEQFF.

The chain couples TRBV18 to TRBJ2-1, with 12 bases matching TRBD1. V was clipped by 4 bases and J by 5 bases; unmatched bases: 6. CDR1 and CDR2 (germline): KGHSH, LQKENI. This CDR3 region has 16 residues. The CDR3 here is CASSRTGTGGHNEQFF. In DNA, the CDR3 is TGTGCCAGCTCACGAACCGGGACAGGGGGCCACAATGAGCAGTTCTTC.

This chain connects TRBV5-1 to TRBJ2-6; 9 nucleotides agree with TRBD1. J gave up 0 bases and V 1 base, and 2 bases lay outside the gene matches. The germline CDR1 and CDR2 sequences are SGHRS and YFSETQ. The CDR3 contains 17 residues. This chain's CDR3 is CASSLRDRVSGANVLTF. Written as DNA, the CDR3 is TGCGCCAGCAGCTTGAGGGACAGGGTCTCTGGGGCCAACGTCCTGACTTTC. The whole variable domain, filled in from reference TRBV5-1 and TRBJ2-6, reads KAGVTQTPRYLIKTRGQQVTLSCSPISGHRSVSWYQQTPGQGLQFLFEYFSETQRNKGNFPGRFSGRQFSNSRSEMNVSTLELGDSALYLCASSLRDRVSGANVLTFGAGSRLTVL.

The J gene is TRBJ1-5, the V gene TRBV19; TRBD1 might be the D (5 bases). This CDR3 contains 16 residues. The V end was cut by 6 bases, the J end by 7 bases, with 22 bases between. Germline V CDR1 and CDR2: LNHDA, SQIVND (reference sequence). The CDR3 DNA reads TGTGCCAGTAGCGAACCTGGGGCCCCCCGGCTGCAGCCCCAGCATTTT. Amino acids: CASSEPGAPRLQPQHF. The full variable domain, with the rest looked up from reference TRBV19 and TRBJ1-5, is DGGITQSPKYLFRKEGQNVTLSCEQNLNHDAMYWYRQDPGQGLRLIYYSQIVNDFQKGDIAEGYSVSREKKESFPLTVTSAQKNPTAFYLCASSEPGAPRLQPQHFGDGTRLSIL.

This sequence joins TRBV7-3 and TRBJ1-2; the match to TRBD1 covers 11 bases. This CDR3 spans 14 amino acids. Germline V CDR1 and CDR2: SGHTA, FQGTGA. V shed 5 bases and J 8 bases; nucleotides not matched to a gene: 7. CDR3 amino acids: CASSPGQGASGYTF. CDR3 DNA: TGTGCCAGCAGCCCCGGACAGGGGGCTAGCGGCTACACCTTC.

In nucleotides, the CDR3 is TGTGCCACCAGCAGAGGGGGACTAGCGGTTAGGTCGGGCACAGATACGCAGTATTTT. Its protein is CATSRGGLAVRSGTDTQYF. The chain links TRBV15 to TRBJ2-3, with TRBD2 identical over 11 bases. Germline CDR1 is LNHNV and CDR2 is YYDKDF (reference sequence). J lost 1 base, V lost 1 base, and 10 bases had no gene match. The CDR3 is made up of 19 amino acids.

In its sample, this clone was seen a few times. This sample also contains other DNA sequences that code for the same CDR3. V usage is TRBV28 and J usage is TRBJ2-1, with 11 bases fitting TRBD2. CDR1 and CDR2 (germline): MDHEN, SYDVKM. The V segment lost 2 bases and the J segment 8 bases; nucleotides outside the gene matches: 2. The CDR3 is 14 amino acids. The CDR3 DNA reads TGTGCCAGCAGTTTAACTAGCGGGAGCGATGAGCAGTTCTTC. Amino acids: CASSLTSGSDEQFF. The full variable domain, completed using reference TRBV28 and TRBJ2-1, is DVKVTQSSRYLVKRTGEKVFLECVQDMDHENMFWYRQDPGLGLRLIYFSYDVKMKEKGDIPEGYSVSREKKERFSLILESASTNQTSMYLCASSLTSGSDEQFFGPGTRLTVL.